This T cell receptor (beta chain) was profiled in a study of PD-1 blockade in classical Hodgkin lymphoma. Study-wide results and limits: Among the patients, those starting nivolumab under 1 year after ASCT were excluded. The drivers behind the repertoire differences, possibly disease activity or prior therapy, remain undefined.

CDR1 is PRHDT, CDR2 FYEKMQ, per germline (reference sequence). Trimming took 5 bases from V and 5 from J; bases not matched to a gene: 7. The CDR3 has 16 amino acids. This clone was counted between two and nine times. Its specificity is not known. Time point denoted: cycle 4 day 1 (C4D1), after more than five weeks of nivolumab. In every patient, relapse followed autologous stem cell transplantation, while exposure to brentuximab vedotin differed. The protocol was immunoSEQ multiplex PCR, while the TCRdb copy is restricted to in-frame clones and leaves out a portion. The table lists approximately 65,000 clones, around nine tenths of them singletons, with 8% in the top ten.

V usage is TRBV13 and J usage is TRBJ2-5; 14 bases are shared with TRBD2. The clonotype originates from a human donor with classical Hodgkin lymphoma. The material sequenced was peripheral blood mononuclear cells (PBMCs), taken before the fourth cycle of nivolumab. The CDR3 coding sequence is TGTGCCAGCAGCCCCGGGACTAGCGGGAGCGCGGAGACCCAGTACTTC. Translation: CASSPGTSGSAETQYF.